The rows below give T cell receptor beta chains drawn from one sample of a study of blood T cell repertoires in COVID-19. TCRdb's copy holds only in-frame clones and misses some; the assay was immunoSEQ multiplex PCR. The sample yields roughly 60,000 clones, 75% to 90% seen once. The specimen sequenced was peripheral blood. The receptors shown here come from a man aged 25 to 45 with COVID-19, enrolled during active disease. Each CDR3 is given with its conserved first and last residue. The order of the fields is clone size, D gene, J gene, V gene, CDR3 DNA, CDR3 protein. A D gene is named only where the DNA matches it firmly. Rows give clone size only sometimes, using once, few, many, or a class for an expanded clone.

>NA|NA|TRBJ1-5|TRBV27
TGTGCCAGCAGGGACATCCTTCCCAAGGGGAGCAATCAGCCCCAGCATTTT
CASRDILPKGSNQPQHF
>NA|NA|TRBJ1-5|TRBV5-8
TGTGCCAGCAGCTCGTCGGGGTACGAAAATCAGCCCCAGCATTTT
CASSSSGYENQPQHF
>many|TRBD1|TRBJ1-1|TRBV4-1
TGCGCCAGCAGCACACAGGGGCTAGGGGGCACTGAAGCTTTCTTT
CASSTQGLGGTEAFF
>NA|TRBD1|TRBJ1-1|TRBV5-4
TGTGCCAGCAGCCGATCAACAGGGGACACTGAAGCTTTCTTT
CASSRSTGDTEAFF
>NA|TRBD1|TRBJ1-4|TRBV5-1
TGCGCCAGCAGCACCGGGACAGGAAATGCAGGGGCAACTAATGAAAAACTGTTTTTT
CASSTGTGNAGATNEKLFF
>NA|NA|TRBJ2-1|TRBV10-3
TGTGCCATCAGTGAGTCGTCTAGCTTTGGGGAGCAGTTCTTC
CAISESSSFGEQFF
>NA|TRBD2|TRBJ2-1|TRBV6-2/TRBV6-3
TGTGCCAGCAGCCGATCTAGCGGAAGAGTAGGTGAGCAGTTCTTC
CASSRSSGRVGEQFF
>NA|TRBD1|TRBJ2-7|TRBV27
TGTGCCAGCAGCCCCAGGGGGCGATGGTCCTACGAGCAGTACTTC
CASSPRGRWSYEQYF
>NA|TRBD1|TRBJ2-7|TRBV6-5
TGTGCCAGCAGTTACTCACGGCAGGGGGCCTACGAGCAGTACTTC
CASSYSRQGAYEQYF
>NA|NA|TRBJ2-2|TRBV11-2
TGTGCCAGCAGCCAGAACACCGGGGAGCTGTTTTTT
CASSQNTGELFF
>NA|NA|TRBJ1-1|TRBV28
TGTGCCAGCAGTTTATGGGGCGGGGGCACTGAAGCTTTCTTT
CASSLWGGGTEAFF
>NA|NA|TRBJ1-5|TRBV28
TGTGCCAGCAGTTTCGGGGGACCCAATCAGCCCCAGCATTTT
CASSFGGPNQPQHF
>NA|TRBD2|TRBJ2-7|TRBV5-1
TGCGCCAGCAGCCGTATAATCGCCGGGACTAGAAGTAATTACGAGCAGTACTTC
CASSRIIAGTRSNYEQYF
>NA|TRBD1|TRBJ1-2|TRBV28
TGTGCCAGCAGCTCAGGGGGGACAGGGAACTATGGCTACACCTTC
CASSSGGTGNYGYTF
>few|NA|TRBJ2-1|TRBV24-1
TGTGCCACCAGTGATTCAACCTTGCCTAAGTACAATGAGCAGTTCTTC
CATSDSTLPKYNEQFF
>NA|NA|TRBJ2-5|TRBV2
TGTGCCAGCAGACCGGGACACGCGGGTCCGTACCAAGAGACCCAGTACTTC
CASRPGHAGPYQETQYF
>NA|NA|TRBJ1-1|TRBV4-1
TGCGCCAGCAGCCAAGAACGGGGAGTGAGCACTGAAGCTTTCTTT
CASSQERGVSTEAFF
>NA|NA|TRBJ1-1|TRBV30
TGTGCCTGGAGAAGGACACCGAACACTGAAGCTTTCTTT
CAWRRTPNTEAFF
>NA|NA|TRBJ1-2|TRBV27
TGTGCCAGCAGTTTATCAGGTGGGGCGCAACTTTATGGCTACACCTTC
CASSLSGGAQLYGYTF
>NA|NA|TRBJ1-2|TRBV27
TGTGCCACCCACACGGGGGGTGCAGGCTACACCTTC
CATHTGGAGYTF
>NA|TRBD2|TRBJ2-7|TRBV6-5
TGTGCCAGCAGCCGGGGGGGTAGAGGCTACGAGCAGTACTTC
CASSRGGRGYEQYF
>NA|TRBD1|TRBJ2-1|TRBV23-1
TGCGCCAGCAGTCAATCTTGGGACAGGGGCGGAAATGAGCAGTTCTTC
CASSQSWDRGGNEQFF
>NA|NA|TRBJ1-1|TRBV4-1
TGCGCCAGCAGCCAAGAAGAGATTGTCTTCGGCCATTACAGGTTAGATGGTACTGAAGCTTTCTTT
CASSQEEIVFGHYRLDGTEAFF
>NA|TRBD2|TRBJ2-5|TRBV7-2
TGTGCCAGCAGCTTAGAAGGCGGGAGGGGCCTCGAGACCCAGTACTTC
CASSLEGGRGLETQYF
>NA|TRBD1|TRBJ2-7|TRBV4-1
TGCGCCAGCAGCCACCCTAACGCGGACAGGAGTTACTTC
CASSHPNADRSYF
>NA|NA|TRBJ2-7|TRBV6-5
TGTGCCAGCAGTTTTAACGGTAACTCCTACGAGCAGTACTTC
CASSFNGNSYEQYF
>NA|NA|TRBJ2-2|TRBV19
TGTGCCAGTAGGGACAGGAGCGGGAGCACCGGGGAGCTGTTTTTT
CASRDRSGSTGELFF
>NA|TRBD1|TRBJ1-5|TRBV11-2
TGTGCCAGCAGCTTGGGGACAGTGGGCAATCAGCCCCAGCATTTT
CASSLGTVGNQPQHF
>NA|NA|TRBJ2-1|TRBV28
TGTGCCAGCAGTTTAAGTGCAGGGTCAGGTGAGCAGTTCTTC
CASSLSAGSGEQFF
>NA|NA|TRBJ2-1|TRBV7-9
TGTGCCAGCAGCTTAGCGTCTAGCGTCAGCTCCTACAATGAGCAGTTCTTC
CASSLASSVSSYNEQFF
>NA|TRBD1|TRBJ2-7|TRBV9
TGTGCCAGCAGCGTAGGGGGGACAGCCTACGAGCAGTACTTC
CASSVGGTAYEQYF
>NA|TRBD2|TRBJ2-3|TRBV5-8
TGTGCCAGCAGCCCCGGGACTAGCGGGAGTCCAGATACGCAGTATTTT
CASSPGTSGSPDTQYF
>NA|TRBD1|TRBJ2-1|TRBV2
TGTGCCAGCGCTCGGACAGGGGGACGAAGGGAGCAGTTCTTC
CASARTGGRREQFF
>NA|TRBD1|TRBJ1-5|TRBV19
TGTGCCAGTAGCCACACGACAGGGCCCAGCAATCAGCCCCAGCATTTT
CASSHTTGPSNQPQHF
>NA|TRBD1|TRBJ1-4|TRBV9
TGTGCCAGCAGCGCCTGGACAGGGGCTAATGAAAAACTGTTTTTT
CASSAWTGANEKLFF
>NA|NA|TRBJ1-1|TRBV11-1
TGTGCCAGCGGACGGGGTATCGAGGGCACTGAAGCTTTCTTT
CASGRGIEGTEAFF
>NA|NA|TRBJ1-2|TRBV14
TGTGCCAGCAGCCAGACTAGATTGGGAAGCTACGGCTACACCTTC
CASSQTRLGSYGYTF
>NA|NA|TRBJ2-3|TRBV6-2/TRBV6-3
TGTGCCAGCAGTTACATTCTAAACACAGATACGCAGTATTTT
CASSYILNTDTQYF
>NA|NA|TRBJ2-4|TRBV2
TGTGCCAGCAGACCCAGAGGGGGAAATTTAGTGAACATTCAGTACTTC
CASRPRGGNLVNIQYF
>NA|NA|TRBJ1-4|TRBV21-1
TGTGCCAGCAAACGGACTTCAGAGATTAATGAAAAACTGTTTTTT
CASKRTSEINEKLFF
>NA|TRBD1|TRBJ2-5|TRBV28
TGTGCCAGCAGGAAGACAGGGGAGGAGACCCAGTACTTC
CASRKTGEETQYF
>NA|NA|TRBJ1-1|TRBV12-5
TGTGCTAGTGCCCTGGGCCCTGGGACTGAAGCTTTCTTT
CASALGPGTEAFF
>NA|TRBD1|TRBJ1-2|TRBV19
TGTGCCAGTAGTCCTGGACAGGGGGAATATGGCTACACCTTC
CASSPGQGEYGYTF
>once|NA|TRBJ1-2|TRBV10-3
TGTGCCATCAGTGAGGCTCAGGGCGCCTATGGCTACACCTTC
CAISEAQGAYGYTF
>NA|NA|TRBJ1-2|TRBV6-5
TGTGCCAGCAGTACCAGACAGGCTGCGTATGGCTACACCTTC
CASSTRQAAYGYTF
>NA|NA|TRBJ1-5|TRBV6-5
TGTGCCAGCAGCCTTTCCCTGACAGCTCCGGGGCCCCAGCATTTT
CASSLSLTAPGPQHF
>NA|TRBD1|TRBJ1-5|TRBV19
TGTGCCAGTAGTGAGGGACAGGAGCAGATCTATCAGCCCCAGCATTTT
CASSEGQEQIYQPQHF
>NA|NA|TRBJ2-3|TRBV2
TGTGCCAGCAGCTCTCTAGAGGGGGGGGACACAGATACGCAGTATTTT
CASSSLEGGDTDTQYF
>few|TRBD1|TRBJ1-5|TRBV2
TGTGCCAGCAGGAGACAGGGGGCTGGGAATCAGCCCCAGCATTTT
CASRRQGAGNQPQHF
>few|TRBD1|TRBJ1-4|TRBV19
TGTGCCAGTAGTAACCCAGGGGGAACTAATGAAAAACTGTTTTTT
CASSNPGGTNEKLFF
>NA|NA|TRBJ2-5|TRBV10-3
TGTGCCACCCTCCCCACGGGGGTAGAGACCCAGTACTTC
CATLPTGVETQYF
>NA|NA|TRBJ2-3|TRBV29-1
TGCAGCCTGAGATGGGGGGGCTCCACAGATACGCAGTATTTT
CSLRWGGSTDTQYF